What follows are 23 T cell receptor beta chains derived from one specimen sequenced in a study of cytomegalovirus exposure and HLA in healthy donors. PCR amplification relied on 60 Vbeta primers (plus 13 Jbeta primers). Repertoires were generated with immunoSEQ multiplex PCR, while TCRdb's copy carries only in-frame clones and drops some. The sample has over 70,000 clones; approximately 69% are singletons. Sequencing was done on a sample of PBMCs. The receptor set was obtained from a woman in her fifties or sixties in good health and CMV-seropositive.

The V call is TRBV18, the J call TRBJ2-5; 10 bases are a match to TRBD2. Germline CDR1 and CDR2: KGHSH and LQKENI. The CDR3 length is 14 residues. J gave up 3 bases and V 2 bases, and 0 bases lay outside the gene matches. CDR3 sequence reads: CASSPTSGEETQYF. DNA of the CDR3: TGTGCCAGCTCACCAACTAGCGGGGAAGAGACCCAGTACTTC.

The gene calls are TRBV18 and TRBJ2-5; 7 bases are a match to TRBD1. With V trimmed by 4 bases and J by 0 bases, 2 bases remained unmatched. Per the germline V gene, CDR1 is KGHSH and CDR2 is LQKENI. The CDR3 runs 14 residues. The CDR3: CASSRTGDQETQYF. The CDR3 DNA follows: TGTGCCAGCTCACGAACAGGGGACCAAGAGACCCAGTACTTC.

CDR3 in amino acids: CASSRSPTGSYGYTF. The CDR3 DNA reads TGTGCCAGCAGCCGATCTCCGACAGGGTCCTATGGCTACACCTTC. The chain is built from TRBV28 and TRBJ1-2; 7 bases line up with TRBD1. This CDR3 has 15 residues. After removal of 6 bases from V and 4 bases from J, the junction contained 11 bases not matched to a gene. Germline V lookup: CDR1 MDHEN, CDR2 SYDVKM.

The rearrangement joins TRBV6-5 to TRBJ2-3; possibly TRBD2 for D (7 bases). V shed 1 base and J shed 4 bases, with 12 bases lying between them. Germline V gene lookup returns CDR1 MNHEY and CDR2 SVGAGI. CDR3 size: 15 residues. The CDR3 sequence: CASSYLAGASDTQYF. The DNA for the CDR3 is TGTGCCAGCAGTTACTTGGCGGGGGCCTCAGATACGCAGTATTTT.

The chain combines TRBV5-1 with TRBJ1-1, with 8 nucleotides matching TRBD1. The CDR3 consists of 15 residues. The ends lost 3 bases at V and 6 bases at J; junction bases unmatched: 10. From germline, CDR1 is SGHRS and CDR2 YFSETQ. The chain's CDR3 is CASSSIISTGAEAFF. As DNA, the CDR3 is TGCGCCAGCAGCTCGATAATCTCGACAGGGGCTGAAGCTTTCTTT. Based on the CDR3 plus reference TRBV5-1 and TRBJ1-1, the full variable domain is KAGVTQTPRYLIKTRGQQVTLSCSPISGHRSVSWYQQTPGQGLQFLFEYFSETQRNKGNFPGRFSGRQFSNSRSEMNVSTLELGDSALYLCASSSIISTGAEAFFGQGTRLTVV.

The chain combines TRBV5-1 with TRBJ2-5; D is ambiguous. This CDR3 has 13 residues. Per germline, CDR1 SGHRS and CDR2 YFSETQ. Trimming left V 5 bases short and J 2 bases short, with 10 bases between. The CDR3 protein is CASRNAVQETQYF. The CDR3 region has the DNA TGCGCCAGCAGAAACGCGGTACAAGAGACCCAGTACTTC.

The rearrangement uses TRBV4-3 and TRBJ1-1, with D maybe TRBD1 (6 bases). The CDR3 sequence is 16 residues long. Germline V gene lookup returns CDR1 LGHNA and CDR2 YSLEER. The V end lost 0 bases, the J end lost 8 bases, and 19 bases lay between the germline ends. The CDR3 loop reads CASSQDLWEQGSEAFF. As DNA, the CDR3 is TGCGCCAGCAGCCAAGATCTTTGGGAGCAGGGGTCGGAAGCTTTCTTT.

The rearrangement joins TRBV5-1 to TRBJ2-4, with 11 bases matching TRBD2. With V trimmed by 3 bases and J by 5 bases, 4 bases remained unmatched. The CDR3 runs to 15 residues. Germline V gene data show CDR1 as SGHRS and CDR2 as YFSETQ. The CDR3 here is CASSYGTSGENIQYF. As DNA, the CDR3 is TGCGCCAGCAGCTACGGGACTAGCGGCGAAAACATTCAGTACTTC.

V is TRBV5-1 and J is TRBJ2-7; TRBD1 matches at 8 bases. J gave up 2 bases and V 4 bases, and 2 bases lay outside the gene matches. Germline V gene data show CDR1 as SGHRS and CDR2 as YFSETQ. This CDR3 is built from 13 residues. CDR3 nucleotide sequence: TGCGCCAGCAGCCCACAGGGGGCCTACGAGCAGTACTTC. Translating gives CASSPQGAYEQYF.

This clone was detected only a few times. The chain has TRBV5-1 and TRBJ2-7; 9 bases are shared with TRBD2. Losses at the gene ends were 0 bases for V and 4 bases for J; bases not matched to a gene: 11. The CDR3 is 17 amino acids. Germline V gene data show CDR1 as SGHRS and CDR2 as YFSETQ. CDR3 in DNA: TGCGCCAGCAGCTTGGGGATTATAGCGGGGGTGTTGTACGAGCAGTACTTC. Protein sequence: CASSLGIIAGVLYEQYF.

This clone is termed medium-sized. The CDR3 region is CASSPYGADTQYF. The CDR3 region has the DNA TGTGCCAGCAGTCCATACGGGGCAGATACGCAGTATTTT. V and J are TRBV27 and TRBJ2-3; tentative D call: TRBD2 (5 bases). Trimming took 5 bases from V and 4 from J, leaving 10 bases between them. Germline CDR1 and CDR2: MNHEY and SMNVEV (reference sequence). The length of the CDR3 is 13 residues.

The rearrangement uses TRBV7-8 and TRBJ1-2, with D unclear. Trimming stripped 0 bases from V and 8 bases from J, with 10 bases between. Germline V gene sequence: CDR1 SGHVS, CDR2 FQNEAQ. The CDR3 extends over 13 amino acids. The CDR3 loop is CASSLATGYGYTF. In DNA, the CDR3 is TGTGCCAGCAGCTTAGCCACGGGGTACGGCTACACCTTC.

The chain recombines TRBV2 with TRBJ1-2; D might be TRBD1 (5 bases). Per germline, CDR1 SNHLY and CDR2 FYNNEI. V lost 6 bases to trimming and J lost 3 bases, with 11 bases between them. This CDR3 is built from 13 residues. The CDR3 DNA reads TGTGCCAGCAGCGTCGACAGAGACTATGGCTACACCTTC. This translates into CASSVDRDYGYTF. Filled out from reference TRBV2 and TRBJ1-2, the complete variable domain reads EPEVTQTPSHQVTQMGQEVILRCVPISNHLYFYWYRQILGQKVEFLVSFYNNEISEKSEIFDDQFSVERPDGSNFTLKIRSTKLEDSAMYFCASSVDRDYGYTFGSGTRLTVV.

This sequence joins TRBV5-4 and TRBJ2-1, with 10 nucleotides matching TRBD2. Trimming removed 4 bases from V and 6 bases from J; junction bases left unmatched: 7. Germline CDR1 SGHNT, CDR2 YYREEE (reference sequence). This CDR3 has 15 amino acids. This chain's CDR3 is CASSIGTSVPNEQFF. For the CDR3, the DNA is TGTGCCAGCAGCATTGGGACTAGCGTCCCCAATGAGCAGTTCTTC.

This clone turned up a few times. The chain combines TRBV29-1 with TRBJ1-2; 8 positions match TRBD1. J gave up 2 bases and V 6 bases, and 5 bases lay outside the gene matches. The CDR3 consists of 13 residues. Germline-derived CDR1 and CDR2 are SQVTM and ANQGSEA. The CDR3 DNA reads as TGCAGCGTACCCGGACAGGGAAACTATGGCTACACCTTC. Amino acids: CSVPGQGNYGYTF.

The rearrangement links TRBV14 to TRBJ2-3, with TRBD2 matching over 8 bases. V dropped 3 bases and J dropped 3; count of bases not matched to a gene: 5. The CDR3 covers 15 residues. From germline, CDR1 is SGHDN and CDR2 FVKESK. The CDR3 nucleotides read TGTGCCAGCAGCCAGTCTAGCGGGTATACAGATACGCAGTATTTT. Translation gives CASSQSSGYTDTQYF.

V usage is TRBV5-6 and J usage is TRBJ1-1; no clear D. Trimming left V 1 base short and J 1 base short, with 14 bases between. There are 16 residues in the CDR3. Germline lookup yields CDR1 SGHDT and CDR2 YYEEEE. The CDR3 DNA reads TGTGCCAGCAGCTTGCTGTCACCACACCCGAACACTGAAGCTTTCTTT. Protein sequence: CASSLLSPHPNTEAFF.

The rearrangement uses TRBV5-1 and TRBJ2-1, with a weak D call TRBD2 (6 bases). The CDR3 spans 15 residues. Germline assignment: CDR1 SGHRS and CDR2 YFSETQ. The ends were cut back, 5 bases at V and 3 bases at J, with 15 bases in the middle. The CDR3: CASRRPGTGYNEQFF. The CDR3, as DNA: TGCGCCAGCAGGCGACCCGGGACTGGCTACAATGAGCAGTTCTTC.

Only a few counts were recorded for this clone. The rearrangement joins TRBV7-9 to TRBJ2-2; D gene uncertain. Trimming shortened V by 3 bases and J by 1 base, and 6 bases separated the two germline ends. Per the germline V gene, CDR1 is SEHNR and CDR2 is FQNEAQ (reference sequence). CDR3 length: 14 amino acids. The CDR3 DNA reads TGTGCCAGCAGCTTTTTTATGAACACCGGGGAGCTGTTTTTT. This codes for CASSFFMNTGELFF.

The chain uses TRBV23-1 and TRBJ2-4; 9 positions match TRBD1. TRBV23-1 is noted as an ORF with a role that remains uncertain. The CDR3 is 18 amino acids. The V and J ends lost 3 bases and 0 bases, in that order; junction bases with no gene match: 9. The CDR3 protein is CASSHKDRGELAKNIQYF. DNA of the CDR3: TGCGCCAGCAGTCATAAAGACAGGGGGGAACTAGCCAAAAACATTCAGTACTTC.

The DNA for the CDR3 is TGTGCCAGCAGTTCCGGGTGGTACAGGGGTTCAGGAACTAATGAAAAACTGTTTTTT. It translates to CASSSGWYRGSGTNEKLFF. The V gene is TRBV28, the J gene TRBJ1-4; TRBD1 agrees at 7 bases. The CDR3 totals 19 residues. J was trimmed by 1 base and V by 4 bases; bases with no gene match: 15. CDR1 and CDR2 (germline): MDHEN, SYDVKM.

The V and J genes are TRBV27 and TRBJ1-5; a possible D gene is TRBD1 (6 bases). V was shortened by 3 bases and J by 2 bases, with 11 bases between the two germline ends. Per germline, CDR1 MNHEY and CDR2 SMNVEV (reference sequence). The CDR3 totals 15 residues. CDR3 sequence reads: CASSFGGRGNQPQHF. CDR3 DNA sequence: TGTGCCAGCAGTTTCGGGGGGCGAGGCAATCAGCCCCAGCATTTT.

The chain couples TRBV7-2 to TRBJ2-3, with D maybe TRBD2 (6 bases). The CDR3 extends over 13 amino acids. The V gene lost 5 bases and the J gene lost 5 bases, with 11 bases spanning the gap. Germline CDR1 reads SGHTA; CDR2 reads FQGNSA. In DNA form, the CDR3 reads TGTGCCAGCAGCGCCGCCGGGGGAGATACGCAGTATTTT. As protein: CASSAAGGDTQYF.